The present T cell receptor (beta chain) was sequenced within a study of T cells expressing NK-cell markers. Study observations and caveats: Four donors showed these clonotypes also leading the CD3+CD56-NKG2C+ fraction.

Each CDR3 protein gets one entry in TCRdb, which reprocessed the 5' RACE reads and gives no DNA. This sample's table reports 130,000 to 150,000 distinct CDR3 sequences. The CDR3 runs 13 residues. Germline V gene data show CDR1 as SGHTA and CDR2 as FQGNSA. Note on this clonotype: What it recognizes is unknown.

This rearrangement joins TRBV7-2 to TRBJ2-7. Sequencing was carried out using blood T cells: a sorted CD56 or NKG2C T cell subset, CD4+ or CD8+ T cells, or bulk PBMC T cells (not recorded which). The sequence came from a man aged 18-30 years in good health. Here the CDR3 reads CASSFFEAVEQYF.